The rows below give T cell receptor beta chains drawn from one sample of a study of blood T cell repertoires in COVID-19. Here immunoSEQ multiplex PCR was the method, and the copy in TCRdb shows in-frame clones only, minus some. The sample yields just over 15,000 clones, about four fifths seen once. Material: peripheral blood. These receptors were taken from a human donor in a cohort sampled during active COVID-19. The CDR3 runs from the conserved cysteine through the conserved F or W. The D gene is left open where the match is weak. Clone size appears in some rows only: once, few, many, or a class for an expanded clone.

D: .
J: TRBJ1-2
length: 13
V: TRBV7-9
size: .
DNA: TGTGCCAGCAGCTTACAGGGCCCCTATGGCTACACCTTC
CDR3: CASSLQGPYGYTF

D: TRBD2
J: TRBJ2-7
length: 16
V: TRBV28
size: .
DNA: TGTGCCAGCAGTTTTTTAGCGGGAGGGCCAATTTACGAGCAGTACTTC
CDR3: CASSFLAGGPIYEQYF

D: .
J: TRBJ2-5
length: 14
V: TRBV27
size: few
DNA: TGTGCCAGCAGTTTACGAGGTACACAAGAGACCCAGTACTTC
CDR3: CASSLRGTQETQYF

D: TRBD2
J: TRBJ2-5
length: 17
V: TRBV23-1
size: once
DNA: TGCGCCAGCGGAAAGCTAGCGGGGGGGCCGTGGGGAGAGACCCAGTACTTC
CDR3: CASGKLAGGPWGETQYF

D: TRBD1
J: TRBJ2-7
length: 15
V: TRBV9
size: .
DNA: TGTGCCAGCAGCGTGTCCGGGACAGGTGGGCTAGAGCAGTACTTC
CDR3: CASSVSGTGGLEQYF

D: TRBD1
J: TRBJ2-2
length: 18
V: TRBV7-8
size: .
DNA: TGTGCCAGCAGCTTAAGGATCAGGGGGCTAGGGAACACCGGGGAGCTGTTTTTT
CDR3: CASSLRIRGLGNTGELFF

D: .
J: TRBJ2-7
length: 14
V: TRBV5-1
size: .
DNA: TGCGCCAGCAGGCCCGCTGGCGGGATCTACGAGCAGTACTTC
CDR3: CASRPAGGIYEQYF

D: .
J: TRBJ2-1
length: 15
V: TRBV7-6
size: .
DNA: TGTGCCAGCAGCTTAATGTCGGGGATGTTCAATGAGCAGTTCTTC
CDR3: CASSLMSGMFNEQFF

D: TRBD1
J: TRBJ2-7
length: 13
V: TRBV7-9
size: .
DNA: TGTGCCAGCAGGTCGGGACAGAAGTACGAGCAGTACTTC
CDR3: CASRSGQKYEQYF

D: TRBD2
J: TRBJ2-1
length: 17
V: TRBV7-2
size: .
DNA: TGTGCCAGCAGCTTTCAAGCGGGAGGGCCGCCCTACAATGAGCAGTTCTTC
CDR3: CASSFQAGGPPYNEQFF

D: TRBD1
J: TRBJ1-2
length: 13
V: TRBV25-1
size: .
DNA: TGTGCCAGCAGTGAATCAGGGGGCTGGGGCTACACCTTC
CDR3: CASSESGGWGYTF

D: .
J: TRBJ1-5
length: 19
V: TRBV15
size: .
DNA: TGTGCCACCAGCAGAGATAAGATCGGGGGGACCCTATCAGTTTTGTCCCAGCATTTT
CDR3: CATSRDKIGGTLSVLSQHF

D: TRBD1
J: TRBJ1-2
length: 15
V: TRBV5-5
size: medium-sized
DNA: TGTGCCAGCAGCTACGGACAGGGCACTAACTATGGCTACACCTTC
CDR3: CASSYGQGTNYGYTF

D: TRBD2
J: TRBJ2-1
length: 14
V: TRBV7-2
size: .
DNA: TGTGCCAGCAGCCCCGGGACTAGCAGGAATGAGCAGTTCTTC
CDR3: CASSPGTSRNEQFF

D: .
J: TRBJ2-7
length: 13
V: TRBV19
size: .
DNA: TGTGCCAGTAGTAAAGGGACACCCTACGAGCAGTACTTC
CDR3: CASSKGTPYEQYF

D: TRBD2
J: TRBJ2-1
length: 15
V: TRBV18
size: .
DNA: TGTGCCAGCTCACCGAACCACCGGGAGGGGAATGAGCAGTTCTTC
CDR3: CASSPNHREGNEQFF

D: TRBD2
J: TRBJ2-1
length: 18
V: TRBV18
size: .
DNA: TGTGCCAGCTCACCAGTACTAGCGGGGCAAAGCTCCTACAATGAGCAGTTCTTC
CDR3: CASSPVLAGQSSYNEQFF

D: TRBD2
J: TRBJ2-1
length: 16
V: TRBV5-1
size: .
DNA: TGCGCCAGCAGCTTGGCCTCAGCGGGGGGCTACAATGAGCAGTTCTTC
CDR3: CASSLASAGGYNEQFF

D: .
J: TRBJ1-2
length: 12
V: TRBV14
size: medium-sized
DNA: TGTGCCAGCAGCCAACACAGGGACGGCTACACCTTC
CDR3: CASSQHRDGYTF

D: .
J: TRBJ1-1
length: 13
V: TRBV5-5
size: .
DNA: TGTGCCAGCAGCTTTGAATTGAGGCCTGAAGCTTTCTTT
CDR3: CASSFELRPEAFF

D: .
J: TRBJ1-1
length: 13
V: TRBV7-6
size: .
DNA: TGTGCCAGCAGCCGAGACAGGAACACTGAAGCTTTCTTT
CDR3: CASSRDRNTEAFF

D: .
J: TRBJ2-7
length: 15
V: TRBV28
size: .
DNA: TGTGCCAGCAGTACCGACAGGACCCTGTCCTACGAGCAGTACTTC
CDR3: CASSTDRTLSYEQYF

D: TRBD2
J: TRBJ2-2
length: 17
V: TRBV5-4
size: .
DNA: TGTGCCAGCAGCTACCCTAGCGGGGGGGCCTTGTCCGGGGAGCTGTTTTTT
CDR3: CASSYPSGGALSGELFF

D: .
J: TRBJ1-3
length: 16
V: TRBV5-6
size: .
DNA: TGTGCCAGCAGCTCGAGCGGCTTTAGCTCTGGAAACACCATATATTTT
CDR3: CASSSSGFSSGNTIYF

D: TRBD1
J: TRBJ2-6
length: 17
V: TRBV7-2
size: .
DNA: TGTGCCAGCAGCTCATGGACAGGGCCTCTTGGGGCCAACGTCCTGACTTTC
CDR3: CASSSWTGPLGANVLTF

D: TRBD2
J: TRBJ2-1
length: 16
V: TRBV2
size: once
DNA: TGTGCCAGGCAGAAGAACAGCGGGGGGGCCCACAATGAGCAGTTCTTC
CDR3: CARQKNSGGAHNEQFF

D: TRBD2
J: TRBJ2-3
length: 16
V: TRBV6-6
size: .
DNA: TGTGCCAGCAGTTACTCGAGTCTAGCGGACACAGATACGCAGTATTTT
CDR3: CASSYSSLADTDTQYF

D: TRBD1
J: TRBJ2-5
length: 17
V: TRBV4-2
size: once
DNA: TGTGCCAGCAGCGGGGACAGGGGCTCATCCGGCAAAGAGACCCAGTACTTC
CDR3: CASSGDRGSSGKETQYF

D: TRBD1
J: TRBJ2-3
length: 16
V: TRBV9
size: .
DNA: TGTGCCAGCAGCGTAGCCCAGGGGGCGCTGACAGATACGCAGTATTTT
CDR3: CASSVAQGALTDTQYF

D: TRBD2
J: TRBJ2-1
length: 16
V: TRBV9
size: .
DNA: TGTGCCAGCAGCGTAGACCCTAGCGGGATACACAATGAGCAGTTCTTC
CDR3: CASSVDPSGIHNEQFF

D: .
J: TRBJ1-4
length: 14
V: TRBV6-4
size: .
DNA: TGTGCCAGCAGTCAAAAAGGGGGGGGTGAAAAACTGTTTTTT
CDR3: CASSQKGGGEKLFF

D: TRBD1
J: TRBJ1-2
length: 16
V: TRBV18
size: .
DNA: TGTGCCAGCTCACGGGGACAGGGGGAAAGTCTCTATGGCTACACCTTC
CDR3: CASSRGQGESLYGYTF

D: TRBD2
J: TRBJ2-1
length: 17
V: TRBV5-6
size: once
DNA: TGTGCCAGCAGCACGACTAGCGGGAGGGCTTCCTACAATGAGCAGTTCTTC
CDR3: CASSTTSGRASYNEQFF

D: TRBD1
J: TRBJ2-7
length: 14
V: TRBV18
size: .
DNA: TGTGCCAGCTCACCATCAGGACAGGGGCTTGAGCAGTACTTC
CDR3: CASSPSGQGLEQYF

D: TRBD2
J: TRBJ2-7
length: 13
V: TRBV30
size: once
DNA: TGTGCCTGGAGTATCGGGACTAGCGACGAGCAGTACTTC
CDR3: CAWSIGTSDEQYF

D: .
J: TRBJ1-6
length: 14
V: TRBV7-8
size: .
DNA: TGTGCCAGCAGCTATATTGCAGGGGCTTCACCCCTCCACTTT
CDR3: CASSYIAGASPLHF

D: TRBD1
J: TRBJ1-3
length: 14
V: TRBV2
size: .
DNA: TGTGCCAGCAGTGGAGGGACAGCTGGAAACACCATATATTTT
CDR3: CASSGGTAGNTIYF

D: .
J: TRBJ1-2
length: 13
V: TRBV6-2/TRBV6-3
size: once
DNA: TGTGCCAGCAGTTTCCCAGGGTCCCTGGGCTACACCTTC
CDR3: CASSFPGSLGYTF

D: .
J: TRBJ1-4
length: 15
V: TRBV14
size: .
DNA: TGTGCCAGCAGTCCCCTGGGCGCAACTAATGAAAAACTGTTTTTT
CDR3: CASSPLGATNEKLFF

D: TRBD2
J: TRBJ2-5
length: 15
V: TRBV5-8
size: .
DNA: TGTGCCAGCAGCTTCGCCTGGGGGGGACAAGAGACCCAGTACTTC
CDR3: CASSFAWGGQETQYF

D: TRBD2
J: TRBJ2-2
length: 16
V: TRBV14
size: .
DNA: TGTGCCAGCAGCCCCTGGACTAGCGGGGGCACCGGGGAGCTGTTTTTT
CDR3: CASSPWTSGGTGELFF

D: TRBD1
J: TRBJ1-1
length: 16
V: TRBV28
size: .
DNA: TGTGCCAGCAGTCCCGGGACAGGGGCAATGAACACTGAAGCTTTCTTT
CDR3: CASSPGTGAMNTEAFF

D: TRBD1
J: TRBJ2-7
length: 16
V: TRBV5-1
size: few
DNA: TGCGCCAGCAGCTTGGCTCCGGGACAGGGTTCCTACGAGCAGTACTTC
CDR3: CASSLAPGQGSYEQYF

D: TRBD1
J: TRBJ2-1
length: 17
V: TRBV11-2
size: .
DNA: TGTGCCAGCAGCTTAGCTCGCGGGACAGGGGGCTTTGATGAGCAGTTCTTC
CDR3: CASSLARGTGGFDEQFF

D: .
J: TRBJ2-3
length: 15
V: TRBV18
size: .
DNA: TGTGCCAGCTCACCAACGGGAGTGGACACAGATACGCAGTATTTT
CDR3: CASSPTGVDTDTQYF

D: .
J: TRBJ2-7
length: 13
V: TRBV10-3
size: .
DNA: TGTGCCACCGGGAACAGGGAGTCCCACGAGCAGTACTTC
CDR3: CATGNRESHEQYF

D: TRBD1
J: TRBJ2-7
length: 13
V: TRBV5-4
size: medium-sized
DNA: TGTGCCAGCAGAGAGACAGGGGCCTACGAGCAGTACTTC
CDR3: CASRETGAYEQYF

D: .
J: TRBJ2-7
length: 11
V: TRBV10-1
size: .
DNA: TGCGCCACCCCCCCGTCCTACGAGCAGTACTTC
CDR3: CATPPSYEQYF

D: .
J: TRBJ2-1
length: 14
V: TRBV5-1
size: .
DNA: TGCGCCAGCAGCTTGGGAGGGGAGGCTGATGAGCAGTTCTTC
CDR3: CASSLGGEADEQFF